The 26 T cell receptor beta chains below come from one sample, sequenced in a study of tumor-infiltrating lymphocytes in primary liver carcinoma. Unsorted bulk tissue (roughly 20-31 mg) underwent RNA and DNA co-extraction. cDNA specific to TCR beta was made from approximately 0.55 ug of total RNA, with a constant-region primer employed for priming. Nested multiplex PCR, run for three rounds with slightly modified ARM-PCR, yielded TCR beta libraries. Investigators reported that the first two PCR rounds, at 10 cycles each, used TRBV1-TRBV30 forward primers with a C-beta reverse primer. One entry per CDR3 protein, called by TCRdb with MiXCR from the multiplex PCR reads. Of 150,000 to 200,000 distinct CDR3 sequences in the sample, just under 85% were seen once. Specimen: tumor tissue from primary liver carcinoma. The receptors derive from a man aged 35-49 years with primary liver carcinoma and hepatitis B virus infection.

Details on this clonotype: The junction shows a germline mismatch at one end, possibly a read error. The V call is TRBV11-2, the J call TRBJ2-5; D gene unclear. From germline, CDR1 is SGHAT and CDR2 FQNNGV. The CDR3 is 15 residues long. CDR3 loop: CASNPIGLVPETQYF. In nucleotides, the CDR3 is TGTGCCAGCAACCCCATCGGGCTAGTCCCAGAGACACAGTACTTC.

Concerning this clonotype itself: This CDR3 fails to terminate in the conserved phenylalanine or tryptophan, so it likely reflects a read error. The DNA is left out, because the CDR3 cannot be placed on it with certainty; the CDR3 is given as TCRdb lists it. V gene TRBV6-2 or TRBV6-3 combines with J gene TRBJ2-5; the table's D gene call, TRBD2, was not cross checked with the DNA. The CDR3 adds up to 16 amino acids, both ends counted. Germline V gives CDR1 MNHEY, CDR2 SVGEGT. The CDR3 sequence is CANSERTREDRNNSVL.

This chain joins TRBV6-5 and TRBJ1-2, with 7 bases lining up with TRBD1. CDR1 and CDR2 (germline): MNHEY, SVGAGI. The CDR3 extends over 15 amino acids. V shed 6 bases, J shed 4 bases, and the junction held 11 bases outside the gene matches. CDR3 sequence: CASRRSSTGSYGYTF. DNA of the CDR3: TGTGCCAGCAGACGATCCTCGACAGGGAGCTATGGCTACACCTTC.

This chain connects TRBV6-5 to TRBJ1-2, with D possibly matching TRBD1 (6 bases). Germline values: CDR1 MNHEY, CDR2 SVGAGI. The length of the CDR3 is 15 residues. V lost 5 bases, J lost 4 bases, and 17 bases lay in between. The CDR3 here is CASSRSSTGSYGYTF. The CDR3, as DNA: TGTGCCAGCAGTCGATCCTCGACAGGTAGCTATGGCTACACCTTC.

On this clonotype itself: One end of the junction varies from germline; a read error may be responsible. The chain carries TRBV11-1 and TRBJ2-1; no firm D call. Germline V gives CDR1 SGHAT, CDR2 FQDESV (reference sequence). The CDR3 loop spans 13 amino acids. The CDR3 DNA is TGTGCCAGCAGCCCTAGTAGTCCGAATGAACAGTTCTTC. Protein sequence: CASSPSSPNEQFF.

As regards this clonotype: Because the CDR3 is missing its conserved closing phenylalanine or tryptophan, this is likely a read error. This chain connects TRBV24-1 to TRBJ2-3, with 10 bases fitting TRBD1. Germline CDR1 is KGHDR and CDR2 is SFDVKD. This CDR3 is 14 amino acids long. In DNA form, the CDR3 reads TGTGCCACCAGCCGGGACAGGGGCACAGTTACGCAGTATTAT. The encoded protein is CATSRDRGTVTQYY.

As regards this clonotype: Likely a read error: the CDR3 ends without its conserved phenylalanine or tryptophan. The chain couples TRBV6-6 to TRBJ2-5; no reliable D call. The CDR3 runs 11 residues. Germline values: CDR1 MNHNY, CDR2 SVGAGI (reference sequence). The CDR3 reads CASGPQEIQYL. DNA of the CDR3: TGTGCCAGCGGTCCTCAAGAGATCCAGTACTTA.

Comment on this clonotype: At one of its ends the junction is not consistent with the germline gene, which may arise from a read error. The chain has TRBV12-3 or TRBV12-4 and TRBJ2-5; D is possibly TRBD2 (5 bases). The CDR3 runs 13 residues. The CDR3 DNA sequence: TGCGCCACTTCGCTAGTGGGAGTGGAGACCCAGTACTTC. It encodes CATSLVGVETQYF.

The chain carries TRBV20-1 and TRBJ1-1; 9 nucleotides align to TRBD1. The trim removed 5 bases at V and 10 bases at J, leaving 8 bases unmatched. Germline V gives CDR1 DFQATT, CDR2 SNEGSKA (reference sequence). The CDR3 runs 12 residues. This CDR3 is CSAPKDRGPAFF. CDR3 nucleotide sequence: TGCAGTGCTCCCAAGGACAGGGGACCAGCTTTCTTT.

About this clonotype: The CDR3 ends on some other residue instead of the conserved phenylalanine or tryptophan, so this is likely a read error. The rearrangement uses TRBV6-1 and TRBJ2-7, with 8 bases that match TRBD2. Germline V lookup: CDR1 MNHNS, CDR2 SASEGT. This CDR3 region has 17 residues. CDR3 sequence: CASSEAGRASGSCEQYI. CDR3 nucleotides: TGTGCCAGCAGTGAAGCGGGGAGGGCTAGCGGGTCCTGCGAGCAGTACATC.

This clonotype was observed once. A read error may produce the germline difference seen at one junction end. The V gene is TRBV11-1, the J gene TRBJ2-3, with 7 bases aligning to TRBD2. CDR3 size: 15 residues. Germline V lookup: CDR1 SGHAT, CDR2 FQDESV (reference sequence). The CDR3 bases are TGTGCCAGCACCTTATCGGGAGGAAGCACAGATATGCAGTATTTT. Translation: CASTLSGGSTDMQYF.

V gene TRBV4-1 combines with J gene TRBJ2-5; D possibly corresponds to TRBD2 (6 bases). The CDR3 consists of 14 residues. Trimming stripped 7 bases from V and 2 bases from J, with 14 bases between. Germline values: CDR1 MGHRA, CDR2 YSYEKL. CDR3 sequence reads: CASNPTGEQETQYF. Here the CDR3 DNA reads TGCGCCAGCAACCCCACGGGGGAACAAGAGACCCAGTACTTC.

For this clonotype: No conserved phenylalanine or tryptophan ends this CDR3, so it is likely a read error. This chain uses TRBV5-4 with TRBJ2-2; TRBD2 is a possible D gene (5 bases). In germline, CDR1 is SGHNT, CDR2 YYREEE (reference sequence). This CDR3 is built from 14 residues. The CDR3 DNA reads as TGTGCCAGCAGCTTTGATGAGCGCACCGGGAAGCTGTTTTCT. Its protein is CASSFDERTGKLFS.

A word on this clonotype: Relative to the germline gene, one junction end is altered; a read error may explain this. The genes are TRBV11-2 and TRBJ2-3; D is uncertain. Per the germline V gene, CDR1 is SGHAT and CDR2 is FQNNGV. The CDR3 loop spans 14 amino acids. The CDR3 nucleotides read TGTGGCAGCAACCCCCCGGGCCGGACAGATACGCAGTATTTT. It specifies CGSNPPGRTDTQYF.

CDR3 in DNA: TGTGCCAGCAGACAAAAAGGCTTGACAGGGGGTCGTATTTCCTCTGGAAACACCATATATTTT. Protein sequence: CASRQKGLTGGRISSGNTIYF. V and J are TRBV4-2 and TRBJ1-3; 9 positions match TRBD1. After removal of 6 bases from V and 0 bases from J, the junction contained 21 bases not matched to a gene. Germline V gene lookup returns CDR1 LGHNA and CDR2 YNFKEQ. The CDR3 runs 21 residues.

For this clonotype: The conserved final phenylalanine or tryptophan is absent from the CDR3, which likely points to a read error. The rearrangement links TRBV6-1 to TRBJ2-1; perhaps TRBD2 as D (5 bases). The ends were cut back, 7 bases at V and 2 bases at J, with 15 bases in the middle. Germline V gene data show CDR1 as MNHNS and CDR2 as SASEGT. The CDR3 extends over 15 amino acids. DNA for the CDR3: TGTGCCAGCACCTTGGAGCGGCATACCTACAATGAGCAGTTCTCC. Translated: CASTLERHTYNEQFS.

In regard to this clonotype: Germline is not matched at one junction end, which may reflect a read error. This chain joins TRBV6-1 and TRBJ2-3; no firm D call. The CDR3 length is 12 residues. Per the germline V gene, CDR1 is MNHNS and CDR2 is SASEGT. In DNA, the CDR3 is TGTGCCAGCAGTGATTGGGCAGTTACGCGGTATTTT. Residues: CASSDWAVTRYF.

V gene TRBV6-6 combines with J gene TRBJ1-1, with D maybe TRBD1 (5 bases). The V end lost 6 bases, the J end lost 4 bases, and 12 bases lay between the germline ends. Germline CDR1 reads MNHNY; CDR2 reads SVGAGI (reference sequence). This CDR3 has 13 amino acids. This CDR3 is CASRPPGCTEAFF. CDR3 bases: TGTGCCAGCAGACCACCAGGGTGCACTGAAGCTTTCTTT.

As to this clonotype: Since a much larger clone is just one base distant, this may be a read error. The V call is TRBV7-9, the J call TRBJ1-1; D is undetermined. V was clipped by 4 bases and J by 4 bases, with 10 bases between them. The CDR3 is made up of 13 amino acids. CDR1 SEHNR and CDR2 FQNEAQ come from the germline V gene (reference sequence). CDR3 bases: TGTGCCAGCAGCTCAGGCACGGGCACTGAAGCTTTCTTT. Translated, it gives CASSSGTGTEAFF. The variable domain in full, completed from reference TRBV7-9 and TRBJ1-1, reads DTGVSQNPRHKITKRGQNVTFRCDPISEHNRLYWYRQTLGQGPEFLTYFQNEAQLEKSRLLSDRFSAERPKGSFSTLEIQRTEQGDSAMYLCASSSGTGTEAFFGQGTRLTVV.

At least ten counts were recorded for this clonotype. The chain couples TRBV7-9 to TRBJ2-7, with 10 positions matching TRBD1. CDR1 and CDR2 (germline): SEHNR, FQNEAQ (reference sequence). This CDR3 is built from 14 residues. V shed 5 bases and J 5 bases; nucleotides not matched to a gene: 6. CDR3 bases: TGTGCCAGCAGCCCGCCCGGGACAGGGGACGAGCAGTACTTC. This encodes CASSPPGTGDEQYF.

The chain is built from TRBV12-3 or TRBV12-4 and TRBJ1-5; no definite D call. The CDR3 length is 15 residues. Between the trimmed V and J ends, which lost 5 bases and 7 bases, there was a span of 18 bases. Here the CDR3 DNA reads TGTGCCAGCAGTCCTGACATGGAGCGAGAACAGCCCCAGCATTTT. Its protein is CASSPDMEREQPQHF.

V usage is TRBV7-2 and J usage is TRBJ2-2; 9 bases fit TRBD2. The CDR3 is made up of 17 amino acids. Germline values: CDR1 SGHTA, CDR2 FQGNSA. V dropped 2 bases and J dropped 6; count of bases not matched to a gene: 10. The CDR3 DNA follows: TGTACCAGCAGCTTATCTGGCGGGAGGGGCCGGGCCGGGGAGCTGTTTTTT. This codes for CTSSLSGGRGRAGELFF. Full variable domain (remainder filled in from reference TRBV7-2 and TRBJ2-2): GAGVSQSPSNKVTEKGKDVELRCDPISGHTALYWYRQSLGQGLEFLIYFQGNSAPDKSGLPSDRFSAERTGGSVSTLTIQRTQQEDSAVYLCTSSLSGGRGRAGELFFGEGSRLTVL.

This chain links TRBV28 with TRBJ1-1, with D possibly matching TRBD1 (5 bases). The CDR3 is made up of 13 amino acids. Looked up from germline, CDR1 is MDHEN and CDR2 is SYDVKM. CDR3 DNA: TGTGACAGTTTCAACCCGGGGGACACTGAAGCTTTCTTT. Translation: CDSFNPGDTEAFF.

This chain links TRBV4-2 with TRBJ2-1; the D is unclear. With 3 bases removed from V and 1 base from J, the gap between germline ends came to 13 bases. This CDR3 has 16 residues. CDR1 is LGHNA, CDR2 YNFKEQ, per germline. CDR3 in amino acids: CASSQATGLSYNEQFF. The CDR3 DNA sequence: TGTGCCAGCAGCCAGGCTACCGGATTGTCCTACAATGAGCAGTTCTTC.

As regards this clonotype: Possible read error: a much larger clone is one base away. The gene calls are TRBV7-9 and TRBJ2-1, with 9 bases fitting TRBD1. V shed 4 bases, J shed 8 bases, and the junction held 9 bases outside the gene matches. The V gene's germline CDR1 is SEHNR and CDR2 FQNEAQ (reference sequence). This CDR3 comprises 15 residues. For the CDR3, the DNA is TGTGCCAGCAGCTCGGACAGGGGTAGTATAGATGAGCAGTTCTTC. It specifies CASSSDRGSIDEQFF.

This chain uses TRBV5-1 with TRBJ2-1, with D unresolved. The CDR3 runs 13 residues. Trimming took off 2 bases at V and 7 bases at J, with 10 bases between the two ends. CDR1 is SGHRS, CDR2 YFSETQ, per germline. CDR3 loop: CASSFLEGNEQFF. In DNA, the CDR3 is TGCGCCAGCAGCTTCCTAGAAGGTAATGAGCAGTTCTTC.